This T cell receptor (beta chain) came from a study of beta chain features in type 1 diabetes. In germline, CDR1 is SGHTA, CDR2 FQGNSA. This CDR3 has 14 amino acids. Trimming removed 1 base from V and 2 bases from J, with 5 bases in between. Since all of the isolated RNA was reverse transcribed, expressed TCRB transcripts were what got sequenced. Clones were sequenced by immunoSEQ multiplex PCR, and TCRdb holds only the in-frame ones, with some missing. The repertoire holds 130,000 to 150,000 clones, with under 60% as singletons. What was sequenced was Tregs from blood. The V and J genes are TRBV7-2 and TRBJ1-4; D unresolved. The source of this sequence is a man between 18 and 29 years old in good health. This chain's CDR3 is CASSLEATNEKLFF. CDR3 nucleotide sequence: TGTGCCAGCAGCTTAGAAGCTACTAATGAAAAACTGTTTTTT.